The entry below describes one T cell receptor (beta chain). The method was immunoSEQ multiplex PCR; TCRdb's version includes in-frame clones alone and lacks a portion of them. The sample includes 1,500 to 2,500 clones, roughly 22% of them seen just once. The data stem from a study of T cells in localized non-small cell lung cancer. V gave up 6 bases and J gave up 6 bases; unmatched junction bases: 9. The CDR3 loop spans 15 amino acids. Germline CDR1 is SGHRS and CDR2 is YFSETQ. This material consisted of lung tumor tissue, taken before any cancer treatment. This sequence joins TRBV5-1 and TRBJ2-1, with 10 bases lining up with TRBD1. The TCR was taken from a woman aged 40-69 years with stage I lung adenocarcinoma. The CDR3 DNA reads TGCGCCAGCACCGCCGGACAGGGGGACGGCAATGAGCAGTTCTTC. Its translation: CASTAGQGDGNEQFF.